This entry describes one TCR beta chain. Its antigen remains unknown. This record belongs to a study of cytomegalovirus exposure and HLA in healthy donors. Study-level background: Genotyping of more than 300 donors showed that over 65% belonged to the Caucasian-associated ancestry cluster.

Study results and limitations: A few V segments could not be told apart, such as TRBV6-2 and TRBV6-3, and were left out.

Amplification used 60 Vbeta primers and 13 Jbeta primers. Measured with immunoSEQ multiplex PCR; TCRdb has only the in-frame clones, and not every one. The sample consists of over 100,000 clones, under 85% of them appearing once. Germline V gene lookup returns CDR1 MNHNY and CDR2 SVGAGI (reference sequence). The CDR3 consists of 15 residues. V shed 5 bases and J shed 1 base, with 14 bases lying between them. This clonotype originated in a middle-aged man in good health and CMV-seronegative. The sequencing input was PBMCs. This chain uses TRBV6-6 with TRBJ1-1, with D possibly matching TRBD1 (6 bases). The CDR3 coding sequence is TGTGCCAGCAGTCTGAACAGGGATCAGAACACTGAAGCTTTCTTT. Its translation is CASSLNRDQNTEAFF.